This T cell receptor beta chain came from a study of blood T cell repertoires in COVID-19. Germline V gene data show CDR1 as LGHDT and CDR2 as YNNKEL (reference sequence). The CDR3 contains 14 residues. With 0 bases removed from V and 6 bases from J, the gap between germline ends came to 8 bases. Sequencing used immunoSEQ multiplex PCR; TCRdb keeps in-frame clones, though not all of them. The data contain over 200,000 clones, about 80% of them singletons. Sequencing was carried out using peripheral blood. The TCR comes from a woman over 75 with COVID-19, enrolled during active disease. The genes are TRBV3-1 (or the pseudogene TRBV3-2) and TRBJ2-2, with D perhaps TRBD2 (5 bases). CDR3 in DNA: TGTGCCAGCAGCCAAGATGGGCGGGCCGGGGAGCTGTTTTTT. This codes for CASSQDGRAGELFF.